This T cell receptor beta chain was captured in a study of memory CD4+ T cells and cytomegalovirus serostatus. Produced via immunoSEQ multiplex PCR; TCRdb's table is partial and in-frame only. The repertoire holds tens of thousands of clones, roughly 84% seen once, with about 0.48% in the top ten. This clone has only a few counts. The sort gate was single viable CD3+CD4+CD8-CD45RO+ cells for memory CD4+ T cells. CD4+ T cells were isolated by positive magnetic selection. The sequence came from an adult in good health and CMV-seronegative. Some clones in this sample may be carry-over from other donors' samples. Sequencing input: memory CD4+ T cells from blood.

The CDR3 is CASTEGGLRTEAFF. CDR3 sequence (DNA): TGTGCCAGCACCGAAGGGGGGCTGAGAACTGAAGCTTTCTTT. The V call is TRBV6-1, the J call TRBJ1-1, with D perhaps TRBD1 (6 bases). Germline V CDR1 and CDR2: MNHNS, SASEGT. This CDR3 is 14 amino acids long. Between the trimmed V and J ends, which lost 7 bases and 5 bases, there was a span of 17 bases.